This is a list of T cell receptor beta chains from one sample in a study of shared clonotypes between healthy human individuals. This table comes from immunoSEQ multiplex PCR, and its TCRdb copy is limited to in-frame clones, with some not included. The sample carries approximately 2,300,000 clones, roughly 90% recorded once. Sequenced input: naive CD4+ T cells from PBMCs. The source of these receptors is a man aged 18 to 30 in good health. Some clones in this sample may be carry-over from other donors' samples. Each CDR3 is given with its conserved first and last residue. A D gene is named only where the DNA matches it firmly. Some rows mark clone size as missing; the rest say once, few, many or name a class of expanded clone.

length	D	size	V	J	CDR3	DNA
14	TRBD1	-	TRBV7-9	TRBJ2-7	CASSSGQGVSEQYF	TGTGCCAGCAGCTCTGGCCAGGGGGTCAGTGAGCAGTACTTC
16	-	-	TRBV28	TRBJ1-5	CASSAQGRGGNQPQHF	TGTGCCAGCAGTGCCCAGGGAAGGGGCGGCAATCAGCCCCAGCATTTT
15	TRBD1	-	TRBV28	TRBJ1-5	CASRGTGSSNQPQHF	TGTGCCAGCAGGGGGACAGGGTCAAGCAATCAGCCCCAGCATTTT
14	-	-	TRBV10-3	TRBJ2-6	CAISDSSGANVLTF	TGTGCCATCAGCGACAGCTCTGGGGCCAACGTCCTGACTTTC
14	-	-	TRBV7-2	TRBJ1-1	CASSLTDLNTEAFF	TGTGCCAGCAGCCTGACAGACTTGAACACTGAAGCTTTCTTT
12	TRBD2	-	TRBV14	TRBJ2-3	CATGLAGHTQYF	TGTGCCACCGGACTAGCGGGACATACGCAGTATTTT
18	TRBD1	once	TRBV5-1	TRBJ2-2	CASSRRVKTGGDTGELFF	TGCGCCAGCAGTAGAAGGGTAAAGACAGGGGGCGACACCGGGGAGCTGTTTTTT
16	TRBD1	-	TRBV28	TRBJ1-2	CASSSPPGQKTYGYTF	TGTGCCAGCAGTTCTCCCCCGGGACAGAAAACTTATGGCTACACCTTC
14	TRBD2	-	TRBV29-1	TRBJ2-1	CSVEGGSSYNEQFF	TGCAGCGTTGAGGGAGGGAGCTCCTACAATGAGCAGTTCTTC
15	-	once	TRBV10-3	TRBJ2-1	CAISPGLGLYNEQFF	TGTGCCATCAGTCCGGGACTGGGTCTGTACAATGAGCAGTTCTTC
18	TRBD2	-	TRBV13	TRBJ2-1	CASSPGTSGDISYNEQFF	TGTGCCAGCAGCCCCGGGACTAGCGGAGATATCTCCTACAATGAGCAGTTCTTC
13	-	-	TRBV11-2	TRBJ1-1	CASSFDGHTEAFF	TGTGCCAGCAGCTTCGACGGACACACTGAAGCTTTCTTT
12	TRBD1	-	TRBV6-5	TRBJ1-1	CASSSRQGEAFF	TGTGCCAGCAGTTCCCGACAGGGTGAAGCTTTCTTT
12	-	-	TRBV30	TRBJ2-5	CAWSVGEETQYF	TGTGCCTGGAGTGTTGGGGAGGAGACCCAGTACTTC
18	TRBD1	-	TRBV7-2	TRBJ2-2	CASSLGQGRGISTGELFF	TGTGCCAGCAGCCTGGGACAGGGGAGAGGGATTAGCACCGGGGAGCTGTTTTTT